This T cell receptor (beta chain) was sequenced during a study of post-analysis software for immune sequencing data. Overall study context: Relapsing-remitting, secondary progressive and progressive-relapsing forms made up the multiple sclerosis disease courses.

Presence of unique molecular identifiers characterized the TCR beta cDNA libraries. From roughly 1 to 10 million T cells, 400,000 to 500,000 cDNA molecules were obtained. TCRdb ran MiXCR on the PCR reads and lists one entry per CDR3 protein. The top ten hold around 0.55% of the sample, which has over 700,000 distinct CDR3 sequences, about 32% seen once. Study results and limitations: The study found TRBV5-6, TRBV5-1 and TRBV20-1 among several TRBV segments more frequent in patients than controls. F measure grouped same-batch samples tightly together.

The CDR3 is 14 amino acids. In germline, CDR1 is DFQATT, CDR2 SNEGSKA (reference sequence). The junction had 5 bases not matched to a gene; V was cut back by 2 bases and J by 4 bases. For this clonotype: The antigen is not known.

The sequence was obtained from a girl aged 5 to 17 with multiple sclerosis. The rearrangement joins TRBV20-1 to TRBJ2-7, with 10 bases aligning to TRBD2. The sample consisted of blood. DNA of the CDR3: TGCAGTGCTAGACTTTCTAGCGGGGGTTACGAGCAGTACTTC. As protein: CSARLSSGGYEQYF.